The rows below give T cell receptor beta chains drawn from one sample of a study of T cell responses to AZD1222 COVID-19 vaccine. Profiling relied on immunoSEQ multiplex PCR, and the TCRdb table lists in-frame clones only, not all of them. The sample includes 85,000 to 90,000 clones, almost 90% of them seen just once. The material was peripheral blood, obtained on day 0 of MenACWY control vaccination. These TCRs come from an adult in good health. The conserved cysteine and the conserved F or W are not part of the CDR3 here. The D gene is left open where the match is weak.

>TRBD1|TRBV6-6|TRBJ2-2
ASSDRVGGELF
>TRBD1|TRBV5-5|TRBJ2-3
ASRSDRGDTQY
>-|TRBV6-6|TRBJ2-5
ASSYSLWGQETQY
>-|TRBV19|TRBJ1-6
ASSPEWRNSPLH
>-|TRBV6-1|TRBJ1-3
ASSEAGYSGNTIY
>-|TRBV14|TRBJ1-1
ASSQIGSLAATEAF
>TRBD1|TRBV3-1/TRBV3-2|TRBJ1-6
ASSRGTGVYNSPLH
>-|TRBV3-1/TRBV3-2|TRBJ1-6
ASSQELRVSPLH
>TRBD1|TRBV5-1|TRBJ2-3
ASSSTPGQGGKDTQY
>-|TRBV28|TRBJ2-1
ASETSPYNEQF
>TRBD1|TRBV5-1|TRBJ1-2
ASSSPGQVDGYT
>-|TRBV7-2|TRBJ2-2
ASSLNPDRNTGELF
>-|TRBV5-4|TRBJ1-2
ASSGASNYGYT
>TRBD1|TRBV28|TRBJ1-3
ASSPDRGNSGNTIY
>-|TRBV4-1|TRBJ2-3
ASSQVLAARSTDTQY
>-|TRBV5-1|TRBJ2-5
ASSSRDQETQY
>TRBD1|TRBV20-1|TRBJ2-7
SASPRDRGYYEQY
>-|TRBV14|TRBJ1-2
ASSSRGGNYGYT
>-|TRBV10-3|TRBJ1-6
AISESSHRENSPLH
>-|TRBV12-5|TRBJ1-3
ASGSGNTIY
>TRBD1|TRBV12-3/TRBV12-4|TRBJ2-5
ASSSQGVRTQY
>TRBD1|TRBV4-1|TRBJ1-1
ATRPGQGYTEAF
>-|TRBV6-6|TRBJ2-7
ASSPVLGYEQY
>TRBD1|TRBV19|TRBJ1-5
ASVGQGGNQPQH
>-|TRBV6-2/TRBV6-3|TRBJ1-2
ASSYSISGVNGYT
>TRBD1|TRBV28|TRBJ1-1
ASSSPTGANTEAF
>TRBD1|TRBV19|TRBJ2-2
ASRPGQGSWSTGELF
>-|TRBV2|TRBJ1-6
ASSGENVYNSPLH
>-|TRBV9|TRBJ1-5
ASSVDLGGPQH
>-|TRBV28|TRBJ2-3
ASSLSKDLTDTQY
>TRBD1|TRBV6-6|TRBJ1-5
ASNSRSGTGDQPQH
>-|TRBV5-1|TRBJ1-1
ASSPGGGLNTEAF
>-|TRBV12-5|TRBJ2-7
ASGLGRSYEQY
>TRBD1|TRBV7-2|TRBJ1-6
ASSLAAGGRSPLH
>-|TRBV10-2|TRBJ1-1
ASSGGMNTEAF
>TRBD1|TRBV6-5|TRBJ1-4
AGGPGQGNEKLF
>-|TRBV2|TRBJ2-1
ASSSRSSVVDEQF
>TRBD1|TRBV12-3/TRBV12-4|TRBJ1-1
ASSLAQTGIAF
>-|TRBV19|TRBJ1-5
ASGKGSTYSNQPQH
>TRBD1|TRBV28|TRBJ2-7
ASRQGTYEQY
>-|TRBV10-3|TRBJ2-7
AISETNSYEQY
>-|TRBV6-5|TRBJ1-1
ASSSPSGNTEAF
>-|TRBV30|TRBJ1-2
AWSIGRGGYGYT
>TRBD1|TRBV5-4|TRBJ2-1
ASSLSRGTGGKNEQF
>-|TRBV6-2/TRBV6-3|TRBJ1-2
ASSYSGVSHGYT